The following is a TCR beta chain sequence with its context. The antigen is unknown. There are 10 residues in the CDR3. The V end lost 4 bases, the J end lost 9 bases, and 3 bases lay between the germline ends. CDR1 MDHEN and CDR2 SYDVKM come from the germline V gene. The entry originates in a study of identifying expanded T cells in peripheral blood. Overall study results and limits: Variance in clone template counts between approximately 2-week samples significantly increased with total template count across all healthy donors. About 1.2 clones differed between technical replicates, versus about 15 and 19 over time.

Profiled with immunoSEQ multiplex PCR; TCRdb holds only in-frame clones, not every one. Here the sample spans some 77,000 clones, about 88% being singletons. The TCR comes from a person aged 18-70 years in good health. Sequenced material: blood. The chain is built from TRBV28 and TRBJ1-4; D is uncertain. The CDR3 reads CASSSKKLFF. The CDR3 DNA reads as TGTGCCAGCAGTTCAAAAAAACTGTTTTTT.